The clone carrying this T cell receptor (beta chain) was seen a single time. Its antigen is as yet unknown. The CDR3 totals 14 residues. Germline CDR1 SGHTA, CDR2 FQGNSA. V was shortened by 1 base and J by 8 bases, with 14 bases between the two germline ends. The data were taken from a study of Graves' ophthalmopathy and Graves' hyperthyroidism. Overall study findings and caveats: Blood was where most expanded thyroid clonotypes above 0.001 frequency also turned up.

Patients in the hyperthyroidism group, adults aged 18 to 65, were newly diagnosed, under 2 months' duration. Clinical symptoms, serum thyroxine, TRAb, thyroid ultrasound and orbital computed tomography determined diagnosis. Amplified TCR beta CDR3 regions were obtained using RNA transcripts as template. RT-PCR with HTBI primers came first, then second-round multiplex PCR. Using its own MiXCR run on the multiplex PCR reads, TCRdb lists one record per CDR3 protein. Found here are 1 million to 1.3 million distinct CDR3 sequences, about 40% of them singletons; the top ten hold 11%. The chain joins TRBV7-2 to TRBJ1-2; unclear D gene. The sample was peripheral blood or thyroid tissue (not recorded which). The receptor comes from an adult man with Graves' hyperthyroidism. CDR3 in amino acids: CASSLGAGTSGYTF. The CDR3 DNA follows: TGTGCCAGCAGCTTAGGAGCGGGCACTAGCGGCTACACCTTC.